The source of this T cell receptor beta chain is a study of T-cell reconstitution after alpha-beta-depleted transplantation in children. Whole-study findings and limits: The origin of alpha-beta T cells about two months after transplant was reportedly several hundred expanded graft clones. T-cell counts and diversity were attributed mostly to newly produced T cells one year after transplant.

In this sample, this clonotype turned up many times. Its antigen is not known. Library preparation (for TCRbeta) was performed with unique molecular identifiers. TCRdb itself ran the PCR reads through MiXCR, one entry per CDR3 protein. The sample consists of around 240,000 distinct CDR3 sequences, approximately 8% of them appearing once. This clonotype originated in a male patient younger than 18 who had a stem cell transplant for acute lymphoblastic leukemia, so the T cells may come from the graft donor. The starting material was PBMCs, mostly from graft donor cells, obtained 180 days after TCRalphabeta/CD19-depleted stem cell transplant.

In DNA form, the CDR3 reads TGTGCCAGCAGACAACCCCGACTAGGGCTGTGGGAGACCCAGTACTTC. This encodes CASRQPRLGLWETQYF. The V call is TRBV7-8, the J call TRBJ2-5; weak D call: TRBD2 (6 bases). Germline loops: CDR1 SGHVS, CDR2 FQNEAQ. This CDR3 region has 16 residues. Trimming took off 6 bases at V and 5 bases at J, with 22 bases between the two ends.